This TCR beta chain derives from a study of CD8+CD57+ T cells in acquired aplastic anemia. For CDR3 and TCR beta VDJ profiling, genomic DNA was the template used. TCRdb reprocessed the reads with MiXCR, giving one entry per CDR3 protein. Here the sample spans roughly 80,000 distinct CDR3 sequences, 40% to 50% being singletons. Concerning this clonotype: Possible read error: a much larger clone is one base away.

CDR1 and CDR2 (germline): SGHRS, YFSETQ. The CDR3 spans 13 residues. The sample comprised sorted CD4+, CD8+, or CD8+CD57+ T cells (not recorded which) from PBMCs. This rearrangement joins TRBV5-1 to TRBJ2-3, with D perhaps matching TRBD2 (5 bases). This receptor was identified in a human donor in good health, serving as a control. The chain's CDR3 is CVSSSPGEDTQYF. CDR3 DNA: TGCGTCAGCAGCTCGCCCGGGGAAGATACGCAGTATTTT.